This TCR beta chain was profiled in a study of blood T cell repertoires in COVID-19. In the original processing: Estimation of nucleated cell counts relied on the amplification of reference gene primers. Data came from immunoSEQ multiplex PCR; TCRdb stores just in-frame clones and leaves some out. V, J and clone size are those of that table, while D and trimming were read from the DNA. The top ten hold around 15% of the sample, which has 130,000 to 150,000 clones, around 91% seen once. V dropped 3 bases and J dropped 3 bases, with 8 bases sitting between them. The CDR3 extends over 14 amino acids. CDR1 MRHNA and CDR2 SNTAGT come from the germline V gene. Patients in Seattle were enrolled during active infection, then followed longitudinally.

This receptor was identified in a man in his late teens or twenties with COVID-19, enrolled during active disease. Sequences were obtained from peripheral blood. V and J are TRBV6-4 and TRBJ2-2; D gene unclear. CDR3 coding DNA: TGTGCCAGCAGTGAGGAAGGAGACACCGGGGAGCTGTTTTTT. Translated: CASSEEGDTGELFF.